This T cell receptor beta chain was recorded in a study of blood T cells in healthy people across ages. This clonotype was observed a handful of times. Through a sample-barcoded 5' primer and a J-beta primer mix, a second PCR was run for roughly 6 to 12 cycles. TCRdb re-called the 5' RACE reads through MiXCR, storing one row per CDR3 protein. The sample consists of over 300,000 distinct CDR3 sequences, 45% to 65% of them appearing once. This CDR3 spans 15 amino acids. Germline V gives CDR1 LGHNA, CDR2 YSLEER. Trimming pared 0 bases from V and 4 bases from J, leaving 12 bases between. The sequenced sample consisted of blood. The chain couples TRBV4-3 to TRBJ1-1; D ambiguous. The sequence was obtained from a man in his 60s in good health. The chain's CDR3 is CASSQDRHLGTEAFF. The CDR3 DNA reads TGCGCCAGCAGCCAAGATAGGCACCTGGGCACTGAAGCTTTCTTT.